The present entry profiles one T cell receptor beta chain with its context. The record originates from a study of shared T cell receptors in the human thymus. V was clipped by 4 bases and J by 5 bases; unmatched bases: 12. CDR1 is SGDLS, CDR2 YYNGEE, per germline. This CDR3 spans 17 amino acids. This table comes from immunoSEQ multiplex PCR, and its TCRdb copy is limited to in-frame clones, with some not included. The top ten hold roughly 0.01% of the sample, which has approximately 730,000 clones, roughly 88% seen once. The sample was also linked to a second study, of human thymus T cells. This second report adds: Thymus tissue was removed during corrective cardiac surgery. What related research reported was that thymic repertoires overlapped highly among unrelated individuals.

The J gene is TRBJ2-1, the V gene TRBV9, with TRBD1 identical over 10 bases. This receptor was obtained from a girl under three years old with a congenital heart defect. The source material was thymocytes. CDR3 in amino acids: CASSLPSGTGEHNEQFF. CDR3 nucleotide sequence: TGTGCCAGCAGCTTACCTTCCGGGACAGGGGAACACAATGAGCAGTTCTTC.